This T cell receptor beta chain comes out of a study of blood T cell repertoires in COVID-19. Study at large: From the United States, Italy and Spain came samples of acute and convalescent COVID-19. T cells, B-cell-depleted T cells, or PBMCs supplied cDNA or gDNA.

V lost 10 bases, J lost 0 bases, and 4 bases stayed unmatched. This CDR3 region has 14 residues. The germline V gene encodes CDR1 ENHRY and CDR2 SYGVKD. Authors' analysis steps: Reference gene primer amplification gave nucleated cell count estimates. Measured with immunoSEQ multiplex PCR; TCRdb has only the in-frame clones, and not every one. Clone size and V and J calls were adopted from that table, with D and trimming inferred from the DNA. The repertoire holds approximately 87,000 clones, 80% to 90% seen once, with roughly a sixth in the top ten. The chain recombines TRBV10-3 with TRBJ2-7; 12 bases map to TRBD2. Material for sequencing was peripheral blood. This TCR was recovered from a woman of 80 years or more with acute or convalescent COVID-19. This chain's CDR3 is CATATSGGSYEQYF. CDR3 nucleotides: TGTGCCACCGCGACTAGCGGGGGCTCCTACGAGCAGTACTTC.